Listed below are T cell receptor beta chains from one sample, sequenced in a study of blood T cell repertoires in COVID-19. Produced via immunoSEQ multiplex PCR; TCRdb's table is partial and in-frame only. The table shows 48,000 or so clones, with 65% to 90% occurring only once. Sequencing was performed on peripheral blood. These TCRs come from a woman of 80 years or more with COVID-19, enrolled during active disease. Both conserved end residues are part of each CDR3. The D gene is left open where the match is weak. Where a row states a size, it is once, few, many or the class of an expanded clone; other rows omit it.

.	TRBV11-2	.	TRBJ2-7	TGTGCCAGCAGCTTAGTAGAGCCAAGGTACTTC	CASSLVEPRYF
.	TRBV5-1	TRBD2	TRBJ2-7	TGCGCCAGCAGCTTGGCGGCTAGCGGGAGAGGTTACGAGCAGTACTTC	CASSLAASGRGYEQYF
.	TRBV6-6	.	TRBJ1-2	TGTGCCAGCAGTTGGGCCACTAACTATGGCTACACCTTC	CASSWATNYGYTF
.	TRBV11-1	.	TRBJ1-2	TGTGCCAGCAGCCCCCAGATTTACAGCTATGGCTACACCTTC	CASSPQIYSYGYTF
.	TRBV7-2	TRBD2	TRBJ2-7	TGTGCCAGCAGCTCCCGGCTCGGGGCTAGCGGAAGTGTCTACGAGCAGTACTTC	CASSSRLGASGSVYEQYF
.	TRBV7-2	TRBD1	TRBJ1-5	TGTGCCAGCAGCTCACAGGGGGCATGGCAGCCCCAGCATTTT	CASSSQGAWQPQHF
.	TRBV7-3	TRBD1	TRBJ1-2	TGTGCCAGCAGCCGGGACAGGGGCTATGGCTACACCTTC	CASSRDRGYGYTF
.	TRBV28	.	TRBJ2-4	TGTGCCAGCAGTGAACCCAGGGGAGTAAGGGCCAAAAACATTCAGTACTTC	CASSEPRGVRAKNIQYF
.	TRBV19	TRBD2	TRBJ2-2	TGTGCCAGTAGCCGGACTAGCCCCGGGGAGCTGTTTTTT	CASSRTSPGELFF
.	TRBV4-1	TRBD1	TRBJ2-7	TGCGCCAGCAGCCGCCTCGGACAGGGGGTCTACGAGCAGTACTTC	CASSRLGQGVYEQYF
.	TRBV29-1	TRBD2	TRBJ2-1	TGCAGCGCTGTAGAGCGGGGGGGAAACAATGAGCAGTTCTTC	CSAVERGGNNEQFF
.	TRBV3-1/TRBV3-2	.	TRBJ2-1	TGTGCCAGCAGCTCTAGAGGGAGGTCCTACAATGAGCAGTTCTTC	CASSSRGRSYNEQFF
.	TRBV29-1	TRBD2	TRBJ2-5	TGCAGCGTGTCACGGACTAGCGGGCAAGAGACCCAGTACTTC	CSVSRTSGQETQYF
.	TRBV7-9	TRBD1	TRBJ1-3	TGTGCCAGCAGCTTCGAACAGGGGTCTGGAAACACCATATATTTT	CASSFEQGSGNTIYF
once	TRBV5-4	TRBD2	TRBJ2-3	TGTGCCAGCAGCTTTGGGGGAAGCGGGAGTTATACGCAGTATTTT	CASSFGGSGSYTQYF
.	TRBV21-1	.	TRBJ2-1	TGTGCCAGCCCTGATAAAGACAGCGTAGGATATGAGCAGTTCTTC	CASPDKDSVGYEQFF
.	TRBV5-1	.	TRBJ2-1	TGCGCCAGCAGCGGGGGGAGGAGCTCCTACAATGAGCAGTTCTTC	CASSGGRSSYNEQFF
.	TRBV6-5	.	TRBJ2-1	TGTGCCAGCAAGAACAGGGGAGGTCCGGGCAATGAGCAGTTCTTC	CASKNRGGPGNEQFF
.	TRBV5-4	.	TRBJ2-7	TGTGCCAGCAGCTTTAGAAGCGGAGAGCAGTACTTC	CASSFRSGEQYF
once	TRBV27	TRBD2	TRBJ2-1	TGTGCCAGCAGTTTTCGGCTAGCGGGCTACAATGAGCAGTTCTTC	CASSFRLAGYNEQFF
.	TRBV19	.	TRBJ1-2	TGTGCCAGTAGTACAGGGTCTAACTATGGCTACACCTTC	CASSTGSNYGYTF
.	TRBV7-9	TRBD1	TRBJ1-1	TGTGCCAGCAGCGAGACAGGGTGGAACACTGAAGCTTTCTTT	CASSETGWNTEAFF
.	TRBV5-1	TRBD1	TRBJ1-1	TGCGCCAGCAGCTTGGTACAGGGGGTGACTGAAGCTTTCTTT	CASSLVQGVTEAFF
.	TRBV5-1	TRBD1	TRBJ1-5	TGCGCCAGCAGCCGGGGGACAGGAGGCAATCAGCCCCAGCATTTT	CASSRGTGGNQPQHF
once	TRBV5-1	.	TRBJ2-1	TGCGCCAGCAGCTCCGGAGGGTGGACCTACAATGAGCAGTTCTTC	CASSSGGWTYNEQFF
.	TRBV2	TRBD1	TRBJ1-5	TGTGCCAGCAGAGAACAGGGGATTGGCAATCAGCCCCAGCATTTT	CASREQGIGNQPQHF
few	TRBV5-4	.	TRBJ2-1	TGTGCCAGCAGCCTGGACCCCTCGCGGAGGGACAATGAGCAGTTCTTC	CASSLDPSRRDNEQFF
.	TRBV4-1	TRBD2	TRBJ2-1	TGCGCCAGCAGCCAAGTCCGGCTAGCGGTCTACAATGAGCAGTTCTTC	CASSQVRLAVYNEQFF
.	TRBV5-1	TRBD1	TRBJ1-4	TGCGCCAGCAGCTTGGATAGGGGGCACGAAAAACTGTTTTTT	CASSLDRGHEKLFF
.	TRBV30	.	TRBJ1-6	TGTGCCTTTGGGGGGGGACAAAATAATTCACCCCTCCACTTT	CAFGGGQNNSPLHF
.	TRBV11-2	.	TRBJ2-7	TGTGCCAGCAGCTTAGATACGGTCGGGGAGCAGTACTTC	CASSLDTVGEQYF
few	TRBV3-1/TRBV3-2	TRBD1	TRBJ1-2	TGTGCCAGCAGCCTCGGACAGGGGGGAGGCTACACCTTC	CASSLGQGGGYTF
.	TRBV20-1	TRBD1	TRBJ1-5	TGCAGTGCTAGTCAGCCGGCAGGGGGTAATCAGCCCCAGCATTTT	CSASQPAGGNQPQHF
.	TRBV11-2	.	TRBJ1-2	TGTGCCAGCAGCTTATTGGGAGGGGACACCTATGGCTACACCTTC	CASSLLGGDTYGYTF
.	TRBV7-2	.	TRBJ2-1	TGTGCCAGCAGCCAGGGGGGCACCCGGCTTGAGCAGTTCTTC	CASSQGGTRLEQFF
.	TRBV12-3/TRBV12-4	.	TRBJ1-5	TGTGCCAGCACCGGGGGGGGACAGCCCCAGCATTTT	CASTGGGQPQHF
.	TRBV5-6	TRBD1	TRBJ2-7	TGTGCCAGCAGCTTGGGTAGAACGGCAGGGGGCTGGGGGGAGCAGTACTTC	CASSLGRTAGGWGEQYF
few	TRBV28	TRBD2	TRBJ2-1	TGTGCCAGCAGCCCGGGGGGGCTAGACTACAATGAGCAGTTCTTC	CASSPGGLDYNEQFF
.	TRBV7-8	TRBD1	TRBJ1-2	TGTGCCAGCAGCTTGGTGGGACAGAACTATGGCTACACCTTC	CASSLVGQNYGYTF
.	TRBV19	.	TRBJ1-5	TGTGCCAGTAGTATCGGAAGGGGCGGCAATCAGCCCCAGCATTTT	CASSIGRGGNQPQHF
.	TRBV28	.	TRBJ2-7	TGTGCCAGCAGGACCACAGGGCAGGGCTACGAGCAGTACTTC	CASRTTGQGYEQYF
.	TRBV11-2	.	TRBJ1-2	TGTGCCAGCAGCTTGGATTACAGGGTACTCTATGGCTACACCTTC	CASSLDYRVLYGYTF
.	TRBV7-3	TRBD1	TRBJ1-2	TGTGCCAGCAGCTTAAAGACAGGGGGAATTGATGGCTACACCTTC	CASSLKTGGIDGYTF
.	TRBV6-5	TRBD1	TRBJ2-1	TGTGCCAGCATCCCTACAGGGGGCGCCTACAATGAGCAGTTCTTC	CASIPTGGAYNEQFF
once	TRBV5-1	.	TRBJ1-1	TGCGCCAGCAGCTGGGGCCCTAGGGGGGGCACTGAAGCTTTCTTT	CASSWGPRGGTEAFF
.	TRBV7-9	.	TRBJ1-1	TGTGCCAGCAGCCAAACCGGGAGGCTAGTTGAAGCTTTCTTT	CASSQTGRLVEAFF
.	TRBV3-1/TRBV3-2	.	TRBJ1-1	TGTGCCAGCAGCCGTGGGGGGGGAGCTTTCTTT	CASSRGGGAFF
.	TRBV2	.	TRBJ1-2	TGTGCCAGCAGCAGGGACAACGATTTGAGCTACACCTTC	CASSRDNDLSYTF
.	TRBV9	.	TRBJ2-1	TGTGCCAGCAGCGCTGCACAGGGTGGCTACAATGAGCAGTTCTTC	CASSAAQGGYNEQFF